This T cell receptor beta chain comes out of a study of blood T cell repertoires in COVID-19. The wider study: For recovered donors of Cohort 3, there were two negative PCRs, clearance, or symptom resolution. PBMCs, B-cell-depleted T cells, or T cells were the source of the cDNA or gDNA that made up the material.

The length of the CDR3 is 16 residues. Cohorts were determined from participant-reported clinical history. Some clones are missing from TCRdb's copy, which holds only in-frame ones; the method was immunoSEQ multiplex PCR. The table has a few hundred thousand clones, over 75% seen once; the top ten hold less than 8%. This clonotype originated in a man aged 25 to 40 in a cohort exposed to, infected with or recovered from COVID-19 (not recorded which). The sample taken for sequencing was PBMCs or T cells enriched from blood (not recorded which). The chain couples TRBV21-1 to TRBJ2-2; the table assigns TRBD2, which was not confirmed against the DNA. TRBV21-1 is tagged as a pseudogene. Here the CDR3 DNA reads TGTGCCAGCAGCAAATTATGCGGGAGTGGGAGCGGGGAGCTGTTTTTT. This encodes CASSKLCGSGSGELFF.